The rows below give T cell receptor beta chains drawn from one sample of a study of blood T cell repertoires in COVID-19. Libraries were prepared by immunoSEQ multiplex PCR; TCRdb keeps only in-frame clonotypes and omits some of them. Here the sample spans 150,000 to 200,000 clones, approximately 90% being singletons. The sample comprised peripheral blood. These receptors were collected from a man aged 55 to 69 with active or convalescent COVID-19. Each CDR3 is given with its conserved first and last residue. A D gene is named only where the DNA matches it firmly. Part of the rows lack a size; the others show once, few, many or a class for expanded clones.

TRBD1 | - | 13 | TRBJ2-7 | TRBV9 | CASSVADRGLAGF | TGTGCCAGCAGCGTAGCTGACAGGGGACTCGCCGGTTTC
- | - | 13 | TRBJ1-2 | TRBV6-1 | CASSEFKQGGYTF | TGTGCCAGCAGTGAATTTAAACAGGGCGGCTACACCTTC
TRBD2 | once | 16 | TRBJ2-1 | TRBV7-2 | CASSGRLAVAYNEQFF | TGTGCCAGCAGCGGGAGACTAGCGGTCGCTTACAATGAGCAGTTCTTC
- | - | 15 | TRBJ2-7 | TRBV14 | CASSETGSWGGEQYF | TGTGCCAGCAGCGAAACCGGGAGCTGGGGCGGCGAGCAGTACTTC
- | - | 14 | TRBJ1-2 | TRBV18 | CASSPPTGNYGYTF | TGTGCCAGCTCACCACCTACAGGGAACTATGGCTACACCTTC
- | - | 15 | TRBJ2-3 | TRBV7-2 | CASSSISGGIDTQYF | TGTGCCAGCAGCTCTATCAGCGGAGGGATAGATACGCAGTATTTT
TRBD2 | - | 16 | TRBJ2-7 | TRBV2 | CASRAYTSGGSYEQYF | TGTGCCAGCAGAGCCTATACTAGCGGGGGTTCCTACGAGCAGTACTTC
- | - | 15 | TRBJ2-1 | TRBV5-1 | CASSFDGSSYNEQFF | TGCGCCAGCAGCTTCGACGGGAGCTCCTACAATGAGCAGTTCTTC
- | - | 14 | TRBJ2-3 | TRBV7-9 | CASSPSRESDTQYF | TGTGCCAGCAGCCCTTCTCGAGAATCAGATACGCAGTATTTT
TRBD1 | - | 14 | TRBJ2-7 | TRBV4-1 | CASTRDRGTYEQYF | TGCGCCAGCACCCGGGACAGGGGTACCTACGAGCAGTACTTC
- | - | 14 | TRBJ2-7 | TRBV5-1 | CASSPSTGSYEQYF | TGCGCCAGCAGCCCATCGACAGGCTCCTACGAGCAGTACTTC
TRBD2 | - | 19 | TRBJ2-4 | TRBV6-1 | CASSEATFGTSGAKNIQYF | TGTGCCAGCAGTGAAGCGACCTTCGGGACTAGCGGGGCCAAAAACATTCAGTACTTC
TRBD1 | once | 15 | TRBJ1-6 | TRBV5-5 | CASSGQGANNSPLHF | TGTGCCAGCAGTGGACAGGGCGCAAATAATTCACCCCTCCACTTT
- | - | 15 | TRBJ1-1 | TRBV29-1 | CSVNSASGGRAEAFF | TGCAGCGTTAATTCGGCGTCTGGGGGGAGGGCTGAAGCTTTCTTT
TRBD1 | few | 15 | TRBJ2-5 | TRBV4-1 | CASSQGQGYGETQYF | TGCGCCAGCAGCCAAGGACAGGGGTATGGGGAGACCCAGTACTTC
TRBD1 | once | 15 | TRBJ1-2 | TRBV18 | CASSPSTGGWDGYTF | TGTGCCAGCTCACCAAGCACAGGGGGCTGGGATGGCTACACCTTC
TRBD1 | - | 15 | TRBJ2-7 | TRBV12-5 | CASGLARTGLNEQYF | TGTGCTAGTGGTTTGGCTCGGACAGGGCTGAACGAGCAGTACTTC
- | - | 17 | TRBJ1-3 | TRBV25-1 | CASRGAGGVDPGNTIYF | TGTGCCAGCCGAGGGGCCGGGGGGGTAGATCCAGGAAACACCATATATTTT